This T cell receptor (beta chain) was sequenced during a study of blood T cell repertoires in COVID-19. Study in general: Whether acute or convalescent, the COVID-19 samples came from the United States, Italy and Spain. The analysed material was cDNA or gDNA that came from T cells, B-cell-depleted T cells, or PBMCs.

Original methodology: Amplified reference gene primers provided the basis for estimating nucleated cell counts. Sequencing was performed with immunoSEQ multiplex PCR; in TCRdb, only in-frame clones are kept and a portion is missing. The D gene and trimming were derived from the DNA, and the V and J assignments and clone size from that table. This table holds about 15,000 clones, approximately 86% found once. Trimming took off 0 bases at V and 3 bases at J, with 15 bases between the two ends. This CDR3 is 16 amino acids long. The germline V gene has CDR1 KGHSY and CDR2 FQNENV. The TCR originated in a human donor in a cohort sampled during active COVID-19. Material for sequencing was peripheral blood. The chain is built from TRBV16 and TRBJ2-7; possible D gene TRBD1, 6 bases. The CDR3 sequence: CASSQSDGGERYEQYF. Written as DNA, the CDR3 is TGTGCCAGCAGCCAATCGGATGGGGGCGAGCGCTACGAGCAGTACTTC.